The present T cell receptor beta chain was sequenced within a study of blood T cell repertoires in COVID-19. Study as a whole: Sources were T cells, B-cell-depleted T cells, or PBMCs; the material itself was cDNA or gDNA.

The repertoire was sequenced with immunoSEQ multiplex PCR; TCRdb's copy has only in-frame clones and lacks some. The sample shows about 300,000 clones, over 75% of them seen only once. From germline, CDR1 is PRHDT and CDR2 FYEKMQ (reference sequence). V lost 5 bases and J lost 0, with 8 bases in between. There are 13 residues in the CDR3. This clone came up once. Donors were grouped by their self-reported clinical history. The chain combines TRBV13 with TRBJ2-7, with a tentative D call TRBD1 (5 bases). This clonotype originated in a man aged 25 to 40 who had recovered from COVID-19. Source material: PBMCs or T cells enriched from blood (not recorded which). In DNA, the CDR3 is TGTGCCAGCAGCCCCCAGGGCTCCTACGAGCAGTACTTC. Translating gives CASSPQGSYEQYF.